These 18 T cell receptor beta chains share one sample of origin, sequenced in a study of T cells of healthy individuals. Each CDR3 protein is one row after TCRdb ran MiXCR on the 5' RACE reads. The sample consists of some 100,000 distinct CDR3 sequences, 15% to 20% of them appearing once. The receptors derive from a human donor in good health.

This clonotype was seen at least ten times. V usage is TRBV6-5 and J usage is TRBJ1-5; D remains unclear. The CDR3 runs to 13 residues. The V gene's germline CDR1 is MNHEY and CDR2 SVGAGI. Trimming stripped 0 bases from V and 6 bases from J, with 6 bases between. As DNA, the CDR3 is TGTGCCAGCAGTTACTCGATTCGTCAGCCCCAGCATTTT. Its protein product is CASSYSIRQPQHF.

CDR3 loop: CASSSTGGRGDTQYF. The CDR3 bases are TGTGCCAGCAGTTCCACAGGGGGTCGGGGAGATACGCAGTATTTT. This chain connects TRBV6-2 or TRBV6-3 to TRBJ2-3; 8 nucleotides align to TRBD1. The germline V gene encodes CDR1 MNHEY and CDR2 SVGEGT. This CDR3 contains 15 residues. V lost 4 bases, J lost 5 bases, and 8 bases stayed unmatched.

The J gene is TRBJ1-6, the V gene TRBV20-1; 10 bases line up with TRBD1. Germline V gene data show CDR1 as DFQATT and CDR2 as SNEGSKA (reference sequence). Trimming cost V 2 bases and J 10 bases; bases outside gene matches: 8. The CDR3 consists of 15 residues. CDR3 sequence reads: CSARSAGTGESPLHF. The CDR3 nucleotides read TGCAGTGCTAGATCGGCGGGGACAGGGGAATCACCCCTCCACTTT.

The genes are TRBV7-9 and TRBJ1-1; D may be TRBD1 (6 bases). This CDR3 spans 16 amino acids. V lost 3 bases and J lost 1, with 15 bases in between. The germline CDR1 and CDR2 sequences are SEHNR and FQNEAQ (reference sequence). The CDR3 sequence is CASSLYTGIGNTEAFF. DNA for the CDR3: TGTGCCAGCAGCTTGTATACAGGGATCGGGAACACTGAAGCTTTCTTT.

In the case of this clonotype: Since a much larger clone is just one base distant, this may be a read error. The chain recombines TRBV12-3 or TRBV12-4 with TRBJ1-5, with 9 bases lining up with TRBD1. The CDR3 has 15 amino acids. DNA for the CDR3: TGTGCCAGCAGTTTAGTGGGACAGGGCGATCAGCACCAGCATTTT. As protein: CASSLVGQGDQHQHF.

This clonotype came up many times. CDR3 loop: CSASRGREAFF. CDR3 DNA: TGCAGTGCTAGCAGGGGCCGAGAAGCTTTCTTT. The chain has TRBV20-1 and TRBJ1-1; perhaps TRBD1 as D (6 bases). V was clipped by 3 bases and J by 8 bases, with 10 bases between them. Germline loops: CDR1 DFQATT, CDR2 SNEGSKA (reference sequence). This CDR3 is 11 amino acids long.

At least ten counts were recorded for this clonotype. The rearrangement joins TRBV4-2 to TRBJ1-6; no clear D gene. Per germline, CDR1 LGHNA and CDR2 YNFKEQ. The CDR3 is made up of 14 amino acids. Trimming stripped 6 bases from V and 4 bases from J, with 10 bases between. In DNA, the CDR3 is TGTGCCAGCAGTCAGGCGGGGTATAATTCACCCCTCCACTTT. Its protein product is CASSQAGYNSPLHF.

This clonotype was counted many times. The chain joins TRBV3-1 to TRBJ1-5; D unresolved. Trimming took 1 base from V and 4 from J, leaving 11 bases between them. Germline V lookup: CDR1 LGHDT, CDR2 YNNKEL (reference sequence). This CDR3 is 15 amino acids long. The DNA of the CDR3 is TGTGCCAGCAGCCAAGCGCTACAGCTTAATCAGCCCCAGCATTTT. This sequence encodes CASSQALQLNQPQHF.

This clonotype occurred a few times. This rearrangement joins TRBV9 to TRBJ2-3, with D tentatively TRBD2 (6 bases). Germline V gene data show CDR1 as SGDLS and CDR2 as YYNGEE. V was trimmed by 6 bases and J by 4 bases, leaving 18 bases between them. CDR3 length equals 15 residues. CDR3 DNA sequence: TGTGCCAGCACCTCCGTCGGCGGGGAGTCAGATACGCAGTATTTT. It encodes CASTSVGGESDTQYF.

This clonotype was picked up many times. This chain uses TRBV19 with TRBJ2-2, with D perhaps TRBD1 (6 bases). This CDR3 is 15 amino acids long. Trimming cost V 7 bases and J 7 bases, with 19 bases left between them. CDR1 is LNHDA and CDR2 is SQIVND in the germline V gene (reference sequence). The CDR3 sequence: CASKVGQGFGGELFF. For the CDR3, the DNA is TGTGCCAGTAAAGTGGGGCAGGGGTTCGGCGGGGAGCTGTTTTTT.

The rearrangement links TRBV3-1 to TRBJ2-1, with 9 nucleotides matching TRBD1. Looked up from germline, CDR1 is LGHDT and CDR2 is YNNKEL (reference sequence). V lost 2 bases to trimming and J lost 8 bases; unmatched junction nucleotides: 7. This CDR3 has 15 amino acids. In DNA form, the CDR3 reads TGTGCCAGCAGCCAAATAGGACAGGGGATCGATGAGCAGTTCTTC. It codes for CASSQIGQGIDEQFF.

This clonotype was seen many times. This chain connects TRBV7-9 to TRBJ2-5, with 9 bases identical to TRBD2. J was trimmed by 5 bases and V by 3 bases; bases with no gene match: 10. This CDR3 spans 16 amino acids. The germline gives CDR1 SEHNR, CDR2 FQNEAQ (reference sequence). Written as DNA, the CDR3 is TGTGCCAGCAGCTTTGGTCTGGCGGGAGGGCTGGAGACCCAGTACTTC. Encoded protein: CASSFGLAGGLETQYF.

V and J are TRBV29-1 and TRBJ2-3; D possibly corresponds to TRBD2 (5 bases). CDR3 length: 13 amino acids. The germline V and J ends were trimmed by 3 bases and 3 bases, with 10 bases remaining between them. Per the germline V gene, CDR1 is SQVTM and CDR2 is ANQGSEA. The CDR3 reads CSVDTGKTDTQYF. CDR3 sequence (DNA): TGCAGCGTTGATACGGGGAAAACAGATACGCAGTATTTT.

The gene calls are TRBV28 and TRBJ2-5; no definite D call. Germline assignment: CDR1 MDHEN and CDR2 SYDVKM. Trimming took 2 bases from V and 5 from J, leaving 12 bases between them. The CDR3 covers 14 residues. CDR3 coding DNA: TGTGCCAGCAGTTTAACACCGATGCACGAGACCCAGTACTTC. It translates to CASSLTPMHETQYF.

This clonotype was seen only a few times. The chain joins TRBV7-2 to TRBJ2-7; 9 bases agree with TRBD1. The CDR3 covers 15 residues. V was clipped by 3 bases and J by 3 bases; unmatched bases: 6. From germline, CDR1 is SGHTA and CDR2 FQGNSA. The CDR3: CASSFDRGYGYEQYF. The DNA for the CDR3 is TGTGCCAGCAGCTTTGACAGGGGGTATGGCTACGAGCAGTACTTC.

V gene TRBV7-2 combines with J gene TRBJ1-1; no clear D. Germline assignment: CDR1 SGHTA and CDR2 FQGNSA. Trimming stripped 4 bases from V and 5 bases from J, with 14 bases between. The CDR3 covers 14 residues. The CDR3, as DNA: TGTGCCAGCAGCTGGAGGTCCGTAACTACTGAAGCTTTCTTT. Translation: CASSWRSVTTEAFF.

This clonotype came up a few times. The V call is TRBV20-1, the J call TRBJ2-1, with TRBD2 matching 12 bases. V lost 0 bases to trimming and J lost 8 bases; unmatched junction nucleotides: 8. The CDR3 totals 16 residues. The germline CDR1 and CDR2 sequences are DFQATT and SNEGSKA (reference sequence). In nucleotides, the CDR3 is TGCAGTGCTAGAGAGGTACTAGCGGGGGGTCTCTATGAGCAGTTCTTC. It is translated as CSAREVLAGGLYEQFF.

The chain links TRBV6-2 or TRBV6-3 to TRBJ2-2; 8 positions match TRBD1. Looked up from germline, CDR1 is MNHEY and CDR2 is SVGEGT. The trim removed 11 bases at V and 0 bases at J, leaving 5 bases unmatched. The CDR3 is 14 amino acids. CDR3 sequence: CASDRGANTGELFF. CDR3 sequence (DNA): TGTGCCTCAGACAGGGGAGCGAACACCGGGGAGCTGTTTTTT.